Listed below are T cell receptor beta chains from one sample, sequenced in a study of response to subunit inactivated influenza vaccine. Each CDR3 protein is one row after TCRdb ran MiXCR on the RT-PCR reads. The repertoire consists of approximately 700,000 distinct CDR3 sequences, with approximately 14% occurring once and the leading ten covering roughly 10%. The sequencing used PBMCs from blood, collected about 11 days after vaccination. Receptors were obtained from a man aged 45-60 years who received an inactivated influenza vaccine. The CDR3 runs from the conserved cysteine through the conserved F or W. A D gene is named only where the DNA matches it firmly. Expanded clones are given a class, and other clones once, few, many or no size at all.

D,size,J,V,CDR3,DNA
TRBD1,few,TRBJ2-1,TRBV6-2/TRBV6-3,CASGQGAGNEQFF,TGTGCCAGCGGACAGGGGGCGGGCAATGAGCAGTTCTTC
.,few,TRBJ2-6,TRBV5-1,CASSSDEAGANVLTF,TGCGCCAGCAGCAGCGATGAGGCGGGGGCCAACGTCCTGACTTTC
.,few,TRBJ1-6,TRBV7-8,CASSLAPNSPLHF,TGTGCCAGCAGCTTAGCCCCAAATTCACCCCTCCACTTT
.,many,TRBJ1-5,TRBV11-2,CASSLTDSNQPQHF,TGTGCCAGCAGCTTAACAGACAGCAATCAGCCCCAGCATTTT
TRBD2,.,TRBJ2-1,TRBV20-1,CSARDGGSSGRREQFF,TGCAGTGCTAGAGACGGGGGGAGTAGCGGGAGACGGGAGCAGTTCTTC
TRBD2,.,TRBJ2-2,TRBV28,CASTYFSGRDTGELFF,TGTGCCAGCACCTACTTTAGCGGGAGGGACACCGGGGAGCTGTTTTTT
TRBD1,.,TRBJ2-7,TRBV20-1,CSARSDRAPYEQYF,TGCAGTGCTAGGTCCGACAGGGCCCCCTACGAGCAGTACTTC
TRBD1,.,TRBJ1-1,TRBV5-1,CASSLVGQGREAFF,TGCGCCAGCAGCTTGGTCGGACAGGGCCGTGAAGCTTTCTTT
TRBD2,.,TRBJ2-1,TRBV6-2/TRBV6-3,CASTEVAGGPSYNEQFF,TGTGCCAGCACCGAAGTTGCGGGAGGGCCCTCCTACAATGAGCAGTTCTTC
.,.,TRBJ1-5,TRBV4-2,CASSQLGPGGSQPQHF,TGTGCCAGCAGCCAATTAGGGCCAGGAGGCAGCCAGCCCCAGCATTTT
TRBD2,few,TRBJ2-7,TRBV29-1,CSVEGGDETYEQYF,TGCAGCGTTGAGGGGGGGGACGAAACCTACGAGCAGTACTTC
.,.,TRBJ1-1,TRBV12-3/TRBV12-4,CASSRFREAFF,TGTGCCAGCAGCCGCTTTAGGGAAGCTTTCTTT
TRBD2,once,TRBJ2-2,TRBV6-1,CASSEALPGLAGITGELFF,TGTGCCAGCAGTGAAGCGTTACCGGGACTAGCGGGGATCACCGGGGAGCTGTTTTTT
.,.,TRBJ2-1,TRBV12-3/TRBV12-4,CASSFPASRSYNEQFF,TGTGCCAGCAGTTTCCCGGCTAGCCGCTCCTACAATGAGCAGTTCTTC
.,few,TRBJ1-1,TRBV7-2,CASSRGRIDTEAFF,TGTGCCAGCAGCAGGGGCCGGATTGACACTGAAGCTTTCTTT
.,many,TRBJ1-1,TRBV5-1,CASRVAGGNTEAFF,TGCGCCAGCAGAGTTGCGGGGGGGAACACTGAAGCTTTCTTT
.,.,TRBJ1-6,TRBV12-3/TRBV12-4,CASSLSGAENSPLHF,TGTGCCAGCAGTTTGTCCGGGGCAGAGAATTCACCCCTCCACTTT
.,.,TRBJ1-2,TRBV15,CATSRDLAGYGYTF,TGTGCCACCAGCAGAGATTTGGCAGGGTATGGCTACACCTTC
TRBD1,many,TRBJ2-7,TRBV29-1,CSAGAGTGHYEQYF,TGCAGCGCCGGGGCTGGGACAGGGCACTACGAGCAGTACTTC
.,few,TRBJ2-5,TRBV7-9,CASSVAPPPYRETQYF,TGTGCCAGCAGCGTTGCGCCTCCCCCCTATCGGGAGACCCAGTACTTC
TRBD1,many,TRBJ2-3,TRBV5-1,CASSLGQGYTDTQYF,TGTGCCAGCAGCTTGGGACAGGGATACACAGATACGCAGTATTTT
.,few,TRBJ1-2,TRBV5-1,CASSLVMPDYGYTF,TGCGCCAGCAGCTTGGTTATGCCAGACTATGGCTACACCTTC
.,.,TRBJ2-2,TRBV6-1,CASREGYTGELFF,TGTGCCAGCAGGGAAGGTTACACCGGGGAGCTGTTTTTT
.,.,TRBJ2-7,TRBV25-1,CASSAGATGEQYF,TGTGCCAGCAGTGCCGGGGCTACAGGGGAGCAGTACTTC
TRBD2,.,TRBJ2-7,TRBV18,CASSPLRVAGDEQYF,TGTGCCAGCTCACCCTTGAGAGTAGCGGGAGATGAGCAGTACTTC
.,.,TRBJ2-5,TRBV5-1,CASSLNPTYQETQYF,TGCGCCAGCAGCTTGAACCCCACGTACCAAGAGACCCAGTACTTC
TRBD2,few,TRBJ2-5,TRBV29-1,CSVAGLAGVETQYF,TGCAGCGTTGCGGGACTAGCGGGAGTTGAGACCCAGTACTTC
TRBD1,.,TRBJ2-1,TRBV12-3/TRBV12-4,CASSFRFDRGQGDEQSF,TGTGCCAGCAGCTTCCGCTTCGACAGGGGGCAAGGGGATGAGCAGTCCTTC
TRBD1,few,TRBJ2-7,TRBV4-1,CASSRSDRGSYEQYF,TGCGCCAGCAGCCGTTCCGACAGGGGCTCCTACGAGCAGTACTTC
.,.,TRBJ2-5,TRBV9,CASSRSEETQYF,TGTGCCAGCAGCCGGTCAGAAGAGACCCAGTACTTC
.,few,TRBJ1-2,TRBV28,CASSFNEEGGYTF,TGTGCCAGCAGTTTTAATGAAGAAGGGGGCTACACCTTC
.,.,TRBJ1-5,TRBV7-2,CASSIVGGNQPQHF,TGTGCCAGCAGCATCGTCGGGGGTAATCAGCCCCAGCATTTT
.,.,TRBJ2-5,TRBV20-1,CSARTRGTGFSQYF,TGCAGTGCTAGGACCCGGGGGACGGGATTCTCCCAGTACTTC
.,many,TRBJ2-2,TRBV9,CASTRGTGGTFTGELFF,TGTGCCAGCACCCGAGGGACTGGCGGGACTTTCACCGGGGAGCTGTTTTTT
TRBD1,few,TRBJ2-1,TRBV12-3/TRBV12-4,CASNPPGQGRNEQFF,TGTGCCAGCAATCCTCCGGGACAGGGGCGGAATGAGCAGTTCTTC
.,.,TRBJ1-3,TRBV7-8,CASLQGRDSGNTIYF,TGTGCCAGCCTACAAGGGCGGGACTCTGGAAACACCATATATTTT
.,.,TRBJ2-5,TRBV6-2/TRBV6-3,CASSYSELQSTQYF,TGTGCCAGCAGTTACTCGGAGTTACAGTCGACCCAGTACTTC
.,few,TRBJ2-1,TRBV7-2,CASRRDTFHEQFF,TGTGCCAGCAGGAGGGACACCTTCCATGAGCAGTTCTTC
.,.,TRBJ2-1,TRBV15,CATSGKLYNEQFF,TGTGCCACCAGCGGGAAACTCTACAATGAGCAGTTCTTC
.,.,TRBJ2-3,TRBV4-3,CASSQEVGRWRDTQYF,TGCGCCAGCAGCCAAGAAGTGGGCCGATGGAGAGATACGCAGTATTTT
.,.,TRBJ2-1,TRBV15,CATSRGTAYNEQFF,TGTGCCACCAGCAGAGGGACAGCCTACAATGAGCAGTTCTTC
.,.,TRBJ1-6,TRBV20-1,CSAAGSSYNSPLHF,TGCAGTGCTGCAGGGAGCTCCTATAATTCACCCCTCCACTTT
TRBD2,.,TRBJ2-2,TRBV2,CASSEAGANTGELFF,TGTGCCAGCAGTGAGGCGGGAGCGAACACCGGGGAGCTGTTTTTT
TRBD2,.,TRBJ2-7,TRBV5-6,CASSPNWGGPGGYEQYF,TGTGCCAGCAGCCCAAACTGGGGGGGTCCAGGCGGCTACGAGCAGTACTTC
.,many,TRBJ1-5,TRBV4-3,CASSQEWAGDQPQHF,TGCGCCAGCAGCCAAGAATGGGCAGGAGATCAGCCCCAGCATTTT
.,few,TRBJ2-1,TRBV7-9,CASQTFGTRSYNEQFF,TGTGCCAGCCAGACGTTCGGGACAAGGTCCTACAATGAGCAGTTCTTC
.,few,TRBJ2-1,TRBV29-1,CSGHTGRISDLFF,TGCAGCGGACACACGGGGCGAATTTCTGATCTGTTCTTC
.,many,TRBJ2-1,TRBV29-1,CSVNIRSSYNEQFF,TGCAGCGTAAACATTAGAAGCTCCTACAATGAGCAGTTCTTC
TRBD1,.,TRBJ1-4,TRBV6-1,CASNRDRFDEKLFF,TGTGCCAGCAACCGGGACAGGTTCGATGAAAAACTGTTTTTT
TRBD1,few,TRBJ1-6,TRBV5-1,CASSLTGVNSPLHF,TGCGCCAGCAGCTTAACAGGGGTGAATTCACCCCTCCACTTT